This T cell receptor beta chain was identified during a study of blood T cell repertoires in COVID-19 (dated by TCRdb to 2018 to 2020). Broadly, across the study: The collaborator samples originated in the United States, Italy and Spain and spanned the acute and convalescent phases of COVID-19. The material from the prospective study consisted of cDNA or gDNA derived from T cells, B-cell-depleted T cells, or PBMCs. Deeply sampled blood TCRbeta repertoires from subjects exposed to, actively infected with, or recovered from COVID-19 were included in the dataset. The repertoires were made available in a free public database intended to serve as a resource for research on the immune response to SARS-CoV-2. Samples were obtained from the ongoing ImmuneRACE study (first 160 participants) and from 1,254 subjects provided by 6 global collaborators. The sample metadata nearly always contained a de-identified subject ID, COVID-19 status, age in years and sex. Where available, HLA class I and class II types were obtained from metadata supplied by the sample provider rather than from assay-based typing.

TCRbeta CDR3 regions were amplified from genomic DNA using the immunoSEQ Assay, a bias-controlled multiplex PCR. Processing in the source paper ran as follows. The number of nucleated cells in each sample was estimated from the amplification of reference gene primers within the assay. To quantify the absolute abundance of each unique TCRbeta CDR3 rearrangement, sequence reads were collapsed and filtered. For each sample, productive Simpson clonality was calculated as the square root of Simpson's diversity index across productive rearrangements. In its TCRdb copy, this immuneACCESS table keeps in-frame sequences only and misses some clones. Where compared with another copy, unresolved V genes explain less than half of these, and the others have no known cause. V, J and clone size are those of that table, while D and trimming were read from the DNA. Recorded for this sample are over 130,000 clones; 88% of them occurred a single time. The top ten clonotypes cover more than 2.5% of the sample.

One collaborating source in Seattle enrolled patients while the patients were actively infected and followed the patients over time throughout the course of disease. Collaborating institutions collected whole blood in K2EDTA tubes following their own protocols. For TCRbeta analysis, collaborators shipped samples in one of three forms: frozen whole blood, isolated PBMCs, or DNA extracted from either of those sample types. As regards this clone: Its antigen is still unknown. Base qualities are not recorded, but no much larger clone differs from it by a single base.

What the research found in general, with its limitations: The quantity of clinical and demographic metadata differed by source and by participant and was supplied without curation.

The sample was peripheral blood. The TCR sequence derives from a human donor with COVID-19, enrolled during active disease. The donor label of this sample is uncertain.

The DNA sequence reads TGTGCCAGCAGCCAAGAATCTCACGGGCGGGTAGGCACAGATACGCAGTATTTT. This gives the protein CASSQESHGRVGTDTQYF. The sequence links TRBV4-2 to TRBJ2-3; a tentative D match to TRBD2 spans 5 bases. V is clipped by 0 bases and J by 1 base, and the sequence between their germline boundaries is 17 bases long. CDR1 is given as LGHNA and CDR2 as YNFKEQ, both from the germline V gene. Spanning cysteine to phenylalanine, the CDR3 consists of 18 amino acids. Only the CDR3 portion is preserved as DNA: 54 bases, with reading frame beginning at the first base.